A single sample is the source of the 15 T cell receptor beta chains below, sequenced in a study of blood T cells in healthy people across ages. With a J-beta primer mix and a sample-barcoded 5' primer, a second PCR ran roughly 6 to 11 cycles. TCRdb re-derived calls from the 5' RACE reads in MiXCR, one entry per CDR3 protein. The sample has 1.5 million to 2 million distinct CDR3 sequences; 25% to 30% are singletons. The sequencing sample was made of blood. These receptors were taken from a woman in her thirties in good health.

The J gene is TRBJ1-5, the V gene TRBV5-6; weak D call: TRBD1 (6 bases). Trimming cost V 3 bases and J 7 bases, with 23 bases left between them. CDR1 and CDR2 from the germline V gene are SGHDT and YYEEEE. CDR3 size: 17 residues. The CDR3 nucleotides read TGTGCCAGCAGCTCCTTCAACAGGGTAAACGGACGGCAGCCCCAGCATTTT. It is translated as CASSSFNRVNGRQPQHF.

This clonotype was observed many times. CDR3 amino acids: CAIREDVNYGYTF. Here the CDR3 DNA reads TGTGCCATCAGGGAGGACGTGAACTATGGCTACACCTTC. The chain uses TRBV10-3 and TRBJ1-2, with D uncertain. The germline V gene has CDR1 ENHRY and CDR2 SYGVKD. Trimming took 6 bases from V and 2 from J, leaving 10 bases between them. This CDR3 region has 13 residues.

V and J are TRBV29-1 and TRBJ1-2, with D hard to call. The V end lost 6 bases, the J end lost 3 bases, and 11 bases lay between the germline ends. Per the germline V gene, CDR1 is SQVTM and CDR2 is ANQGSEA. The CDR3 extends over 12 amino acids. CDR3 sequence: CSVPAGDYGYTF. The CDR3 bases are TGCAGCGTCCCCGCCGGAGACTATGGCTACACCTTC.

The rearrangement joins TRBV5-1 to TRBJ2-1; 14 nucleotides agree with TRBD2. V lost 5 bases, J lost 6 bases, and 10 bases stayed unmatched. This CDR3 has 17 amino acids. CDR1 and CDR2 (germline): SGHRS, YFSETQ. The CDR3 bases are TGCGCCAGCAGTAGGGGACTAGCGGGGGTCGGGATCAATGAGCAGTTCTTC. Its protein product is CASSRGLAGVGINEQFF.

The chain links TRBV6-2 or TRBV6-3 to TRBJ2-5, with 11 bases aligning to TRBD2. The CDR3 covers 15 residues. Germline-derived CDR1 and CDR2 are MNHEY and SVGEGT. V was pared by 4 bases and J by 4 bases, with 5 bases of the junction left unmatched. CDR3 in amino acids: CASSFTSGGIETQYF. As DNA, the CDR3 is TGTGCCAGCAGTTTTACTAGCGGGGGAATAGAGACCCAGTACTTC.

The V and J genes are TRBV10-3 and TRBJ1-2; D gene uncertain. There are 12 residues in the CDR3. V was pared by 3 bases and J by 4 bases, with 6 bases between. Per germline, CDR1 ENHRY and CDR2 SYGVKD. The CDR3 DNA reads as TGTGCCATCAGTGACCTTCGCTATGGCTACACCTTC. It encodes CAISDLRYGYTF.

The chain recombines TRBV5-1 with TRBJ2-3, with TRBD2 matching 7 bases. Germline V lookup: CDR1 SGHRS, CDR2 YFSETQ. The V gene end was trimmed by 3 bases and the J gene end by 14 bases; junction bases not matched to a gene: 12. The CDR3 extends over 13 amino acids. Here the CDR3 DNA reads TGCGCCAGCAGCTCCGGGAGGTTACCTCAAGCGTATTTT. This codes for CASSSGRLPQAYF.

In regard to this clonotype: A junction boundary mismatches the germline segment, possibly from a read error. The chain couples TRBV28 to TRBJ2-2, with a possible D match to TRBD2 (5 bases). Germline V lookup: CDR1 MDHEN, CDR2 SYDVKM. The CDR3 runs 15 residues. The CDR3 reads CTSSPRGSGTGELFF. CDR3 sequence (DNA): TGTACCAGCAGTCCCCGGGGAAGTGGCACCGGGGAGCTGTTTTTT. The whole variable domain, filled in from reference TRBV28 and TRBJ2-2, reads DVKVTQSSRYLVKRTGEKVFLECVQDMDHENMFWYRQDPGLGLRLIYFSYDVKMKEKGDIPEGYSVSREKKERFSLILESASTNQTSMYLCTSSPRGSGTGELFFGEGSRLTVL.

This clonotype appeared a few times. This chain links TRBV5-1 with TRBJ2-5, with 10 positions matching TRBD2. Trimming at V came to 4 bases and at J to 3 bases, leaving 9 bases not matched to a gene. Germline V gene data show CDR1 as SGHRS and CDR2 as YFSETQ. CDR3 size: 16 residues. CDR3 sequence (DNA): TGCGCCAGCAGCGGCCTTGCTAGCGGGGGTAAAGAGACCCAGTACTTC. As protein: CASSGLASGGKETQYF.

This clonotype was seen repeatedly, ten times or more. The gene calls are TRBV29-1 and TRBJ1-6, with a tentative D call TRBD1 (5 bases). The CDR3 is 13 amino acids. The V gene lost 6 bases and the J gene lost 9 bases, with 15 bases spanning the gap. Looked up from germline, CDR1 is SQVTM and CDR2 is ANQGSEA. CDR3 region: CSVAGTPGSPLHF. CDR3 nucleotides: TGCAGCGTCGCCGGGACTCCCGGTTCACCCCTCCACTTT.

This clonotype was detected only a few times. The chain's CDR3 is CASSLGPGTGINEQFF. For the CDR3, the DNA is TGCGCCAGCAGCTTGGGCCCTGGGACAGGGATCAATGAGCAGTTCTTC. The chain links TRBV5-1 to TRBJ2-1; TRBD1 aligns across 9 bases. The CDR3 runs 16 residues. Germline V CDR1 and CDR2: SGHRS, YFSETQ. V trimming: 0 bases; J trimming: 6 bases; junction bases outside the gene matches: 7.

This clonotype was recorded many times. This sequence joins TRBV9 and TRBJ2-1, with D tentatively TRBD2 (6 bases). The germline gives CDR1 SGDLS, CDR2 YYNGEE. This CDR3 spans 15 amino acids. The V and J ends lost 0 bases and 3 bases respectively, with 10 bases between them. The CDR3 protein is CASSVGGGGYNEQFF. The CDR3 bases are TGTGCCAGCAGCGTAGGTGGGGGAGGCTACAATGAGCAGTTCTTC.

Note on this clonotype: A much larger clone sits a single nucleotide away, making a read error possible. The V gene is TRBV5-1, the J gene TRBJ1-1; D remains unclear. Germline lookup yields CDR1 SGHRS and CDR2 YFSETQ. The CDR3 spans 16 residues. CDR3 loop: CASSKDFRAENIEAFF. CDR3 in DNA: TGCGCCAGCAGCAAGGACTTCCGGGCTGAGAACATTGAAGCTTTCTTT.

Turning to this clonotype: A clone one base away is much larger, so this may be a read error. The chain links TRBV29-1 to TRBJ2-3; TRBD1 matches at 10 bases. CDR1 is SQVTM, CDR2 ANQGSEA, per germline. The CDR3 runs 15 residues. For the CDR3, the DNA is TGCAGCGTTACTGGGACAGGGGACGACACAGATACGCGGTATTTT. The encoded protein is CSVTGTGDDTDTRYF.

In this sample, this clonotype turned up a few times. The CDR3 here is CASSAHPETEPYGYTF. The CDR3 coding sequence is TGTGCCAGCAGCGCCCACCCCGAGACAGAACCCTATGGCTACACCTTC. The gene calls are TRBV9 and TRBJ1-2; tentative D call: TRBD1 (5 bases). Germline CDR1 is SGDLS and CDR2 is YYNGEE. V lost 3 bases to trimming and J lost 4 bases, with 19 bases between them. The CDR3 has 16 residues.